This T cell receptor (beta chain) was sequenced for a study of blood T cell repertoires in COVID-19. At the level of the study: Samples came from the United States, Italy and Spain, spanning acute and convalescent COVID-19. Sample material is recorded as cDNA or gDNA derived from T cells, B-cell-depleted T cells, or PBMCs.

As processed by the authors: Amplification with reference gene primers provided the estimates of nucleated cell counts. The method was immunoSEQ multiplex PCR; TCRdb's version includes in-frame clones alone and lacks a portion of them. Clone size and the V and J calls come from that table; the DNA yielded D and trimming. The sample lists 300,000 to 400,000 clones, 65% to 90% seen once, with 4% to 5% in the top ten. This CDR3 is 11 amino acids long. Germline values: CDR1 MDHEN, CDR2 SYDVKM. V was trimmed by 4 bases and J by 8 bases, leaving 8 bases between them. The sequence derives from a woman in her forties with acute COVID-19. The specimen sequenced was PBMCs or T cells enriched from blood (not recorded which). V usage is TRBV28 and J usage is TRBJ1-2; D is undetermined. The CDR3: CASSWVRGYTF. DNA of the CDR3: TGTGCCAGCAGTTGGGTGAGGGGCTACACCTTC.